This passage covers 8 T cell receptor beta chains from one sample sequenced in a study of blood T cell repertoires in COVID-19. Here immunoSEQ multiplex PCR was the method, and the copy in TCRdb shows in-frame clones only, minus some. The sample includes 120,000 to 150,000 clones, around 81% of them seen just once. Sequenced input: peripheral blood. The receptors come from a woman between 35 and 50 years old with active or convalescent COVID-19.

The chain uses TRBV30 and TRBJ1-4, with unresolved D. The germline V gene encodes CDR1 GTSNPN and CDR2 SVGIG (reference sequence). The CDR3 consists of 14 residues. The V end was cut by 0 bases, the J end by 5 bases, with 10 bases between. CDR3 loop: CAWSVLGPNEKLFF. The CDR3 nucleotides read TGTGCCTGGAGTGTACTAGGACCAAATGAAAAACTGTTTTTT.

The CDR3 DNA reads TGTGCCAGCAGCCCCTCCCAGGGCCCCACAGATACGCAGTATTTT. The encoded protein is CASSPSQGPTDTQYF. The chain combines TRBV28 with TRBJ2-3, with a weak D call TRBD1 (5 bases). This CDR3 has 15 residues. CDR1 and CDR2 from the germline V gene are MDHEN and SYDVKM. With 6 bases removed from V and 2 bases from J, the gap between germline ends came to 15 bases.

The V and J genes are TRBV29-1 and TRBJ1-2, with TRBD1 matching 8 bases. Germline V CDR1 and CDR2: SQVTM, ANQGSEA. The ends lost 4 bases at V and 3 bases at J; junction bases unmatched: 10. The CDR3 totals 15 residues. The CDR3 bases are TGCAGCGTTGGCTCATTGGGGACAGGTCACTATGGCTACACCTTC. Translation gives CSVGSLGTGHYGYTF.

This clone turned up a few times. The chain is built from TRBV30 and TRBJ1-4, with D perhaps TRBD1 (6 bases). V was clipped by 4 bases and J by 3 bases, with 9 bases between them. The length of the CDR3 is 13 residues. Germline CDR1 is GTSNPN and CDR2 is SVGIG (reference sequence). The DNA of the CDR3 is TGTGCCTGGATGGGACACTCTAATGAAAAACTGTTTTTT. Protein product: CAWMGHSNEKLFF.

This clone was seen once. The rearrangement links TRBV5-1 to TRBJ2-3, with 11 nucleotides matching TRBD2. The CDR3 consists of 14 residues. From germline, CDR1 is SGHRS and CDR2 YFSETQ. The J segment lost 6 bases and the V segment lost 7 bases, leaving 7 bases of the junction unmatched. The CDR3 loop reads CASHSGGASDTQYF. Written as DNA, the CDR3 is TGCGCCAGCCATAGCGGGGGGGCCAGTGATACGCAGTATTTT.

The rearrangement joins TRBV7-2 to TRBJ2-5; no definite D call. This CDR3 is 11 amino acids long. Looked up from germline, CDR1 is SGHTA and CDR2 is FQGNSA. V lost 5 bases and J 3 bases, leaving 4 bases between the germline ends. CDR3 loop: CASSPKETQYF. CDR3 in DNA: TGTGCCAGCAGCCCTAAAGAGACCCAGTACTTC.

The rearrangement links TRBV28 to TRBJ2-2; 7 nucleotides align to TRBD2. Per the germline V gene, CDR1 is MDHEN and CDR2 is SYDVKM. CDR3 length equals 12 residues. V trimming: 7 bases; J trimming: 6 bases; junction bases outside the gene matches: 2. In DNA, the CDR3 is TGTGCCAGCACGGGGGGATCCGGGGAGCTGTTTTTT. Translated, it gives CASTGGSGELFF.

The V gene is TRBV18, the J gene TRBJ1-1; D remains ambiguous. Germline-derived CDR1 and CDR2 are KGHSH and LQKENI. With 3 bases removed from V and 7 bases from J, the gap between germline ends came to 9 bases. This CDR3 comprises 12 residues. The CDR3 region has the DNA TGTGCCAGCTCACCCGCGCCCGATGAAGCTTTCTTT. Translating it yields CASSPAPDEAFF.